These 24 T cell receptor beta chains came from one sample sequenced in a study of cytomegalovirus exposure and HLA in healthy donors. PCR used 60 Vbeta primers and 13 Jbeta primers. TCRdb keeps only in-frame clones here, not all; method: immunoSEQ multiplex PCR. In the table there are more than 80,000 clones, about two thirds of which are singletons. Sample: PBMCs. The receptors shown here come from a boy between 10 and 17 years old in good health and CMV-seronegative.

The CDR3 reads CSVELAGYPGWFF. In DNA form, the CDR3 reads TGCAGCGTTGAACTAGCGGGATATCCGGGATGGTTCTTC. The chain combines TRBV29-1 with TRBJ2-1; 9 bases match TRBD2. CDR1 is SQVTM and CDR2 is ANQGSEA in the germline V gene. V trimming: 2 bases; J trimming: 15 bases; junction bases outside the gene matches: 11. The length of the CDR3 is 13 residues.

J is TRBJ1-2 and V is TRBV5-6, with D perhaps TRBD1 (5 bases). Trimming left V 2 bases short and J 2 bases short, with 10 bases between. In germline, CDR1 is SGHDT, CDR2 YYEEEE. CDR3 length: 14 amino acids. This CDR3 reads CASSLGTPNYGYTF. CDR3 DNA sequence: TGTGCCAGCAGCTTAGGGACTCCCAACTATGGCTACACCTTC. The variable domain in full, completed from reference TRBV5-6 and TRBJ1-2, reads DAGVTQSPTHLIKTRGQQVTLRCSPKSGHDTVSWYQQALGQGPQFIFQYYEEEERQRGNFPDRFSGHQFPNYSSELNVNALLLGDSALYLCASSLGTPNYGYTFGSGTRLTVV.

The rearrangement joins TRBV2 to TRBJ2-3; tentative D call: TRBD1 (6 bases). V lost 4 bases and J lost 2, with 13 bases in between. The CDR3 consists of 15 residues. The germline CDR1 and CDR2 sequences are SNHLY and FYNNEI. The CDR3 loop reads CASSVGTSLTDTQYF. The CDR3 DNA is TGTGCCAGCAGTGTGGGGACATCTCTCACAGATACGCAGTATTTT.

The V call is TRBV6-1, the J call TRBJ2-5, with D possibly being TRBD1 (6 bases). CDR3 length equals 14 residues. With 1 base removed from V and 5 bases from J, the gap between germline ends came to 11 bases. CDR1 is MNHNS, CDR2 SASEGT, per germline. The CDR3 sequence is CASSEGTVWETQYF. In nucleotides, the CDR3 is TGTGCCAGCAGTGAAGGGACAGTATGGGAGACCCAGTACTTC.

The rearrangement joins TRBV7-3 to TRBJ1-1; tentatively, D is TRBD1 (6 bases). CDR1 is SGHTA, CDR2 FQGTGA, per germline. V lost 0 bases and J lost 4, with 6 bases in between. This CDR3 comprises 13 residues. In DNA form, the CDR3 reads TGTGCCAGCAGCTTAACAGGGGGCACTGAAGCTTTCTTT. It is translated as CASSLTGGTEAFF.

The chain employs TRBV9 and TRBJ2-7, with a weak D call TRBD1 (6 bases). Germline CDR1 reads SGDLS; CDR2 reads YYNGEE. The CDR3 runs to 15 residues. V was shortened by 0 bases and J by 3 bases, with 13 bases between the two germline ends. CDR3 in amino acids: CASSVADGQSYEQYF. The CDR3, as DNA: TGTGCCAGCAGCGTAGCGGACGGACAGAGCTACGAGCAGTACTTC.

The chain links TRBV30 to TRBJ2-4; 7 bases map to TRBD2. Germline trimming cut 0 bases from V and 1 base from J; bases unmatched to any gene: 3. This CDR3 comprises 15 residues. Germline CDR1 GTSNPN, CDR2 SVGIG (reference sequence). In DNA, the CDR3 is TGTGCCTGGAGTGTAGGGCGGGGGGCCAAAAACATTCAGTACTTC. This translates into CAWSVGRGAKNIQYF. The full variable domain, in which reference TRBV30 and TRBJ2-4 provide the parts outside the CDR3, is SQTIHQWPATLVQPVGSPLSLECTVEGTSNPNLYWYRQAAGRGLQLLFYSVGIGQISSEVPQNLSASRPQDRQFILSSKKLLLSDSGFYLCAWSVGRGAKNIQYFGAGTRLSVL.

The rearrangement links TRBV27 to TRBJ2-2, with D unclear. From germline, CDR1 is MNHEY and CDR2 SMNVEV (reference sequence). V was trimmed by 4 bases and J by 7 bases, leaving 22 bases between them. The CDR3 consists of 17 residues. Here the CDR3 reads CASSSRNTIVGHGELFF. CDR3 bases: TGTGCCAGCAGTTCAAGGAATACTATCGTCGGCCACGGGGAGCTGTTTTTT.

The chain has TRBV7-9 and TRBJ2-5, with 10 bases that match TRBD1. Germline trimming cut 1 base from V and 5 bases from J; bases unmatched to any gene: 4. The CDR3 has 15 residues. CDR1 SEHNR and CDR2 FQNEAQ come from the germline V gene (reference sequence). The CDR3 reads CASSLGQGALETQYF. CDR3 sequence (DNA): TGTGCCAGCAGCTTAGGACAGGGGGCTCTGGAGACCCAGTACTTC.

This clone was found a few times. This chain links TRBV11-2 with TRBJ1-3; D uncertain. Germline V gene lookup returns CDR1 SGHAT and CDR2 FQNNGV. This CDR3 contains 13 residues. Trimming cost V 2 bases and J 2 bases, with 4 bases left between them. The CDR3 protein is CASSLSTGNTIYF. Written as DNA, the CDR3 is TGTGCCAGCAGCTTAAGCACTGGAAACACCATATATTTT.

This sequence joins TRBV19 and TRBJ2-7; TRBD2 agrees at 10 bases. From germline, CDR1 is LNHDA and CDR2 SQIVND (reference sequence). CDR3 length equals 16 residues. V was pared by 3 bases and J by 2 bases, with 7 bases of the junction left unmatched. The CDR3 DNA is TGTGCCAGTAGTATTCGGTTAGCGGGAGGAGCCTACGAGCAGTACTTC. Translating it yields CASSIRLAGGAYEQYF.

This sequence joins TRBV9 and TRBJ2-3; 8 bases are a match to TRBD2. This CDR3 contains 17 residues. Germline CDR1 is SGDLS and CDR2 is YYNGEE. Trimming took 0 bases from V and 2 from J; bases not matched to a gene: 8. CDR3 nucleotides: TGTGCCAGCAGCGTAGATTGGAGCGGGGGACACACAGATACGCAGTATTTT. This encodes CASSVDWSGGHTDTQYF.

The chain uses TRBV5-1 and TRBJ2-1; tentatively, D is TRBD2 (6 bases). The CDR3 has 15 amino acids. The ends were cut back, 0 bases at V and 2 bases at J, with 9 bases in the middle. Germline values: CDR1 SGHRS, CDR2 YFSETQ. This CDR3 is CASSLASVTYNEQFF. CDR3 sequence (DNA): TGCGCCAGCAGCTTGGCTAGCGTAACCTACAATGAGCAGTTCTTC. Full variable domain (remainder filled in from reference TRBV5-1 and TRBJ2-1): KAGVTQTPRYLIKTRGQQVTLSCSPISGHRSVSWYQQTPGQGLQFLFEYFSETQRNKGNFPGRFSGRQFSNSRSEMNVSTLELGDSALYLCASSLASVTYNEQFFGPGTRLTVL.

This clone was seen only a few times. This sequence joins TRBV30 and TRBJ2-7; possible D gene TRBD1, 5 bases. This CDR3 spans 13 amino acids. Germline CDR1 GTSNPN, CDR2 SVGIG (reference sequence). The germline V and J ends were trimmed by 3 bases and 4 bases, with 13 bases remaining between them. The CDR3 sequence is CAWRGQGRYEQYF. In nucleotides, the CDR3 is TGTGCCTGGAGGGGTCAGGGTCGGTACGAGCAGTACTTC.

V and J are TRBV7-4 and TRBJ2-1, with 10 bases lining up with TRBD2. This CDR3 contains 16 residues. Germline CDR1 and CDR2: SGHVT and SQSDAQ. The V and J ends lost 8 bases and 6 bases, in that order; junction bases with no gene match: 13. The CDR3 spells CASPLEAGGWANEQFF. The CDR3, as DNA: TGTGCCAGCCCCCTAGAAGCGGGAGGGTGGGCCAATGAGCAGTTCTTC.

The V gene is TRBV27, the J gene TRBJ2-7; D is possibly TRBD2 (6 bases). Germline V gene sequence: CDR1 MNHEY, CDR2 SMNVEV (reference sequence). The CDR3 is 12 residues long. V was pared by 3 bases and J by 6 bases, with 9 bases between. CDR3 residues: CASSFRGGEQYF. The CDR3 region has the DNA TGTGCCAGCAGTTTTCGGGGAGGCGAGCAGTACTTC.

The V call is TRBV7-9, the J call TRBJ2-1; tentative D call: TRBD1 (6 bases). The germline CDR1 and CDR2 sequences are SEHNR and FQNEAQ (reference sequence). This CDR3 has 13 amino acids. V was shortened by 9 bases and J by 6 bases, with 15 bases between the two germline ends. The CDR3 bases are TGTGCCAGTAAAGAAGGGGGATCCAATGAGCAGTTCTTC. Protein product: CASKEGGSNEQFF.

This clone was detected only once. This chain joins TRBV30 and TRBJ2-7; D is unclear. Trimming stripped 2 bases from V and 2 bases from J, with 7 bases between. Germline loops: CDR1 GTSNPN, CDR2 SVGIG (reference sequence). CDR3 length equals 12 residues. The CDR3 sequence: CAWSKDTYEQYF. The CDR3 DNA reads as TGTGCCTGGAGTAAAGACACCTACGAGCAGTACTTC.

The gene calls are TRBV5-6 and TRBJ1-1; 10 bases match TRBD1. J was trimmed by 1 base and V by 4 bases; bases with no gene match: 7. CDR1 and CDR2 from the germline V gene are SGHDT and YYEEEE. The length of the CDR3 is 16 residues. The CDR3 sequence: CASSPDRGRKNTEAFF. CDR3 sequence (DNA): TGTGCCAGCAGCCCAGACAGGGGGCGAAAGAACACTGAAGCTTTCTTT.

The chain links TRBV5-4 to TRBJ2-5, with 8 bases fitting TRBD2. Per the germline V gene, CDR1 is SGHNT and CDR2 is YYREEE (reference sequence). The V gene end was trimmed by 4 bases and the J gene end by 4 bases; junction bases not matched to a gene: 15. CDR3 size: 17 residues. The CDR3 loop reads CASSINRLALGGETQYF. CDR3 nucleotides: TGTGCCAGCAGCATTAACAGACTAGCGCTGGGGGGAGAGACCCAGTACTTC. The variable domain in full, completed from reference TRBV5-4 and TRBJ2-5, reads ETGVTQSPTHLIKTRGQQVTLRCSSQSGHNTVSWYQQALGQGPQFIFQYYREEENGRGNFPPRFSGLQFPNYSSELNVNALELDDSALYLCASSINRLALGGETQYFGPGTRLLVL.

This clone was counted once. The chain joins TRBV7-2 to TRBJ2-5; 13 bases match TRBD2. The V and J ends lost 5 bases and 5 bases, in that order; junction bases with no gene match: 14. The germline V gene has CDR1 SGHTA and CDR2 FQGNSA. The CDR3 spans 18 residues. The CDR3 spells CASSNRGLAGRGGETQYF. DNA of the CDR3: TGTGCCAGCAGCAACCGGGGACTAGCGGGACGGGGCGGGGAGACCCAGTACTTC.

To note about this clone: One end of the junction varies from germline; a read error may be responsible. The genes are TRBV6-1 and TRBJ2-7; 8 bases are a match to TRBD2. The CDR3 is 15 residues long. Germline V CDR1 and CDR2: MNHNS, SASEGT. The CDR3 protein is CASTYTSGALNEQHF. CDR3 nucleotides: TGTGCCAGCACCTATACTAGCGGAGCCCTAAACGAGCAGCACTTC.

The chain recombines TRBV28 with TRBJ1-1, with unresolved D. In germline, CDR1 is MDHEN, CDR2 SYDVKM. The CDR3 contains 11 residues. Trimming shortened V by 6 bases and J by 4 bases, and 6 bases separated the two germline ends. CDR3 region: CASSLFTEAFF. The CDR3 coding sequence is TGTGCCAGCAGCCTATTCACTGAAGCTTTCTTT.

In this sample, this clone turned up once. V and J are TRBV7-9 and TRBJ2-1; 9 bases are shared with TRBD2. This CDR3 contains 16 residues. Per germline, CDR1 SEHNR and CDR2 FQNEAQ (reference sequence). V dropped 1 base and J dropped 2; count of bases not matched to a gene: 3. The CDR3 nucleotides are TGTGCCAGCAGCTTAGAAGCGGGAGGCCCCTACAATGAGCAGTTCTTC. The encoded protein is CASSLEAGGPYNEQFF.